Below are 32 T cell receptor beta chains sequenced from a single sample in a study of T cells in Graves' hyperthyroidism and ophthalmopathy. Amplified regions were TCR beta CDR3 sequences from RNA transcripts. HTBI primers were employed in a first-round RT-PCR of the TCR CDR3. TCRdb re-analysed the multiplex PCR reads in MiXCR, keeping a single row per CDR3 protein. The sample shows 650,000 to 800,000 distinct CDR3 sequences, just under 45% of them seen only once. Material: peripheral blood or thyroid tissue (not recorded which). All receptors derive from an adult man with Graves' disease, either hyperthyroidism or ophthalmopathy (not recorded which).

About this clonotype itself: One end of the junction is discordant with germline, which a read error may explain. The chain combines TRBV6-2 or TRBV6-3 with TRBJ1-5; D is undetermined. This CDR3 contains 12 residues. CDR1 MNHEY and CDR2 SVGEGT come from the germline V gene. The CDR3, as DNA: TGTGCCAGCAGTTACCCCAATCAGCTCCAGCATTTT. This translates into CASSYPNQLQHF.

The sample holds one count of this clonotype. The V call is TRBV25-1, the J call TRBJ1-4; 8 bases line up with TRBD1. After removal of 8 bases from V and 4 bases from J, the junction contained 6 bases not matched to a gene. There are 14 residues in the CDR3. The germline V gene has CDR1 MGHDK and CDR2 SYGVNS. DNA of the CDR3: TGTGCCAGCGTGGAGGGACAGGTTAATGAAAAACTGTTTTTT. This translates into CASVEGQVNEKLFF.

Notes on this clonotype: In this CDR3 the conserved last residue, phenylalanine or tryptophan, is missing, so a read error is likely. No DNA is shown, since the ends of the CDR3 on it are uncertain; the CDR3 is the one TCRdb lists. The rearrangement joins TRBV12-3 or TRBV12-4 to TRBJ1-5; TRBD1, the table's D call, was not compared with the DNA. The CDR3 extends over 9 residues, inclusive of both ends. Here the CDR3 reads CASSRHQGA.

This clonotype showed up many times. V is TRBV7-2 and J is TRBJ2-7, with D maybe TRBD1 (5 bases). V was shortened by 1 base and J by 4 bases, with 17 bases between the two germline ends. Germline values: CDR1 SGHTA, CDR2 FQGNSA. The CDR3 has 16 residues. The CDR3 loop is CASSLVGRGSPYEQYF. The CDR3 DNA reads TGTGCCAGCAGCTTAGTGGGAAGGGGTAGCCCTTACGAGCAGTACTTC.

This clonotype was picked up many times. This rearrangement joins TRBV29-1 to TRBJ1-5; 10 nucleotides match TRBD1. Per the germline V gene, CDR1 is SQVTM and CDR2 is ANQGSEA. CDR3 size: 14 residues. The V and J ends lost 6 bases and 3 bases, in that order; junction bases with no gene match: 5. CDR3 sequence: CSVSGQGDNQPQHF. In DNA, the CDR3 is TGCAGCGTCTCCGGACAGGGGGACAATCAGCCCCAGCATTTT.

The chain is built from TRBV29-1 and TRBJ1-1; D is unresolved. V was shortened by 6 bases and J by 4 bases, with 18 bases between the two germline ends. CDR3 size: 14 residues. Germline V gene data show CDR1 as SQVTM and CDR2 as ANQGSEA. CDR3 residues: CSVSSSPDVTEAFF. Here the CDR3 DNA reads TGCAGCGTCAGCAGTTCCCCCGATGTCACTGAAGCTTTCTTT. Full variable domain (rest looked up from reference TRBV29-1 and TRBJ1-1): SAVISQKPSRDICQRGTSLTIQCQVDSQVTMMFWYRQQPGQSLTLIATANQGSEATYESGFVIDKFPISRPNLTFSTLTVSNMSPEDSSIYLCSVSSSPDVTEAFFGQGTRLTVV.

This clonotype appeared once. The chain joins TRBV29-1 to TRBJ1-1, with 9 positions matching TRBD1. The CDR3 sequence is 14 residues long. Germline V gene data show CDR1 as SQVTM and CDR2 as ANQGSEA. The ends lost 8 bases at V and 0 bases at J; junction bases unmatched: 7. This chain's CDR3 is CSRGQGMMNTEAFF. The DNA of the CDR3 is TGCAGCAGGGGACAGGGAATGATGAACACTGAAGCTTTCTTT.

A note on this clonotype: A much bigger clone sits one base away, suggesting this may be a read error. The chain is built from TRBV5-6 and TRBJ2-7; D remains unclear. There are 14 residues in the CDR3. Germline lookup yields CDR1 SGHDT and CDR2 YYEEEE. This chain's CDR3 is CAISLAMQDYEQYF. In DNA form, the CDR3 reads TGTGCCATCAGCTTGGCCATGCAAGACTACGAGCAGTACTTC.

The chain employs TRBV7-8 and TRBJ2-7; TRBD1 or TRBD2 may be the D gene (5 bases each). Germline V lookup: CDR1 SGHVS, CDR2 FQNEAQ. Deletions cut 5 bases from V and 0 bases from J, with 11 bases between. The CDR3 length is 14 residues. Here the CDR3 DNA reads TGTGCCAGCAGCACGGGACGTACCTCCTACGAGCAGTACTTC. Protein sequence: CASSTGRTSYEQYF.

V and J are TRBV29-1 and TRBJ1-6; no definite D call. V was shortened by 5 bases and J by 0 bases, with 11 bases between the two germline ends. The CDR3 runs to 15 residues. Germline V CDR1 and CDR2: SQVTM, ANQGSEA. In DNA form, the CDR3 reads TGCAGCGTTAAGGACGTGATCTCCTATAATTCACCCCTCCACTTT. Protein product: CSVKDVISYNSPLHF.

This chain joins TRBV10-3 and TRBJ2-5; TRBD1 matches 7 bases. V shed 10 bases, J shed 8 bases, and the junction held 7 bases outside the gene matches. The CDR3 consists of 11 residues. Germline assignment: CDR1 ENHRY and CDR2 SYGVKD. The CDR3 protein is CASQPGGTQYF. The CDR3 DNA sequence: TGTGCCAGCCAACCAGGGGGAACCCAGTACTTC.

A few counts support this clonotype. V gene TRBV19 combines with J gene TRBJ1-2; unclear D gene. The V end was cut by 3 bases, the J end by 8 bases, with 13 bases between. Germline V gene sequence: CDR1 LNHDA, CDR2 SQIVND (reference sequence). CDR3 length: 13 residues. CDR3 bases: TGTGCCAGTAGTATGGCTGGCGTGTACGGCTACACCTTC. This translates into CASSMAGVYGYTF.

This clonotype was counted ten times or more. The junction and the germline gene differ at one end; a read error may be behind it. This rearrangement joins TRBV10-2 to TRBJ1-4; D remains ambiguous. The CDR3 is made up of 12 amino acids. Per germline, CDR1 WSHSY and CDR2 SAAADI. The DNA for the CDR3 is TGTGCCAGCAGTTTACCCGCGGGAAAACTGTTTTTT. Protein: CASSLPAGKLFF.

Details on this clonotype: One end of the junction is discordant with germline, which a read error may explain. V and J are TRBV7-4 and TRBJ1-2, with 10 bases that match TRBD1. This CDR3 has 15 amino acids. The germline CDR1 and CDR2 sequences are SGHVT and SQSDAQ. CDR3 DNA: TGTGCCGGCAGCCGGGACAGGGGAGCTGCCTATGGCTACACCTTC. Translation gives CAGSRDRGAAYGYTF.

The chain recombines TRBV29-1 with TRBJ1-3, with 7 bases that match TRBD1. CDR1 is SQVTM, CDR2 ANQGSEA, per germline. This CDR3 region has 14 residues. J gave up 8 bases and V 3 bases, and 10 bases lay outside the gene matches. The CDR3 loop reads CSVDRQGGGYTIYF. CDR3 DNA sequence: TGCAGCGTTGATCGACAGGGCGGTGGCTACACCATATATTTT.

This clonotype appeared many times. This chain joins TRBV5-6 and TRBJ1-1, with unresolved D. Germline assignment: CDR1 SGHDT and CDR2 YYEEEE. Trimming stripped 5 bases from V and 1 base from J, with 9 bases between. This CDR3 comprises 13 residues. This chain's CDR3 is CASSWGANTEAFF. The CDR3 bases are TGTGCCAGCAGTTGGGGAGCGAACACTGAAGCTTTCTTT.

This clonotype was seen repeatedly, ten times or more. This chain connects TRBV10-3 to TRBJ2-7; D might be TRBD2 (5 bases). The germline gives CDR1 ENHRY, CDR2 SYGVKD. The V and J ends lost 8 bases and 3 bases respectively, with 8 bases between them. CDR3 size: 11 residues. CDR3 region: CAIRDFYEQYF. DNA for the CDR3: TGTGCCATCCGGGATTTCTACGAGCAGTACTTC.

V and J are TRBV10-3 and TRBJ1-1; maybe TRBD1 (5 bases). This CDR3 contains 13 residues. Germline values: CDR1 ENHRY, CDR2 SYGVKD. The V end was cut by 7 bases, the J end by 0 bases, with 9 bases between. The CDR3 sequence is CAIMPGLNTEAFF. The CDR3 region has the DNA TGTGCCATCATGCCGGGACTGAACACTGAAGCTTTCTTT.

The gene calls are TRBV7-9 and TRBJ1-3; a weak D match, TRBD1 (6 bases). In germline, CDR1 is SEHNR, CDR2 FQNEAQ (reference sequence). V was cut by 7 bases and J by 0 bases, with 16 bases left in between. This CDR3 has 16 amino acids. CDR3 nucleotides: TGTGCCAGCAACCGGGGGGGCGGATCCTCTGGAAACACCATATATTTT. Encoded protein: CASNRGGGSSGNTIYF. Full variable domain (remainder filled in from reference TRBV7-9 and TRBJ1-3): DTGVSQNPRHKITKRGQNVTFRCDPISEHNRLYWYRQTLGQGPEFLTYFQNEAQLEKSRLLSDRFSAERPKGSFSTLEIQRTEQGDSAMYLCASNRGGGSSGNTIYFGEGSWLTVV.

The CDR3: CSASSQLSRVTEAFF. CDR3 nucleotides: TGCAGTGCCAGCAGCCAACTCAGCAGGGTCACTGAAGCTTTCTTT. This chain connects TRBV20-1 to TRBJ1-1, with D perhaps TRBD1 (5 bases). CDR1 DFQATT and CDR2 SNEGSKA come from the germline V gene (reference sequence). The CDR3 has 15 amino acids. Trimming took off 6 bases at V and 4 bases at J, with 21 bases between the two ends.

Note on this clonotype: A much larger clonotype is one base distant, so this may be a read error. A read error is likely, as this CDR3 ends without the conserved phenylalanine or tryptophan. The chain combines TRBV24-1 with TRBJ2-5, with D perhaps matching TRBD1 or TRBD2 (6 bases each). The CDR3 has 16 amino acids. The V gene lost 1 base and the J gene lost 5 bases, with 16 bases spanning the gap. Germline loops: CDR1 KGHDR, CDR2 SFDVKD. The CDR3 region has the DNA TGTGCCACCAGTGATTTCAACCGGGGGCGGTCTGAGACCCAGTACTCC. It specifies CATSDFNRGRSETQYS.

The chain has TRBV5-1 and TRBJ2-5; 9 bases agree with TRBD1. CDR3 length: 14 residues. Trimming took 1 base from V and 9 from J; bases not matched to a gene: 7. Germline V CDR1 and CDR2: SGHRS, YFSETQ. CDR3 amino acids: CASSLSTGGQPQYF. Written as DNA, the CDR3 is TGCGCCAGCAGCTTGTCGACAGGGGGTCAGCCCCAGTACTTC.

This chain connects TRBV2 to TRBJ1-2, with D possibly being TRBD1 (5 bases). Looked up from germline, CDR1 is SNHLY and CDR2 is FYNNEI. The V end was cut by 0 bases, the J end by 8 bases, with 16 bases between. CDR3 length: 15 residues. The CDR3 region has the DNA TGTGCCAGCAGTGAAGCAACCCGGACACACTTCGGCTACACCTTC. It yields the protein CASSEATRTHFGYTF.

This clonotype came up a few times. The rearrangement links TRBV20-1 to TRBJ2-2, with a possible D match to TRBD1 (7 bases). Trimming took 8 bases from V and 3 from J, leaving 22 bases between them. Germline CDR1 and CDR2: DFQATT and SNEGSKA (reference sequence). This CDR3 contains 16 residues. The CDR3 loop is CSTIYRGRRDTGELFF. Written as DNA, the CDR3 is TGCAGTACCATATACAGGGGCAGGAGGGACACCGGGGAGCTGTTTTTT.

The chain is built from TRBV15 and TRBJ1-6; 8 positions agree with TRBD1. The length of the CDR3 is 16 residues. V shed 2 bases and J 6 bases; nucleotides not matched to a gene: 6. CDR1 LNHNV and CDR2 YYDKDF come from the germline V gene (reference sequence). CDR3 sequence reads: CATSRPDREVNSPLHF. CDR3 coding DNA: TGTGCCACCAGCAGACCGGACAGGGAAGTTAATTCACCCCTCCACTTT.

This clonotype was recorded many times. The V call is TRBV7-8, the J call TRBJ1-6; D is unresolved. Trimming left V 5 bases short and J 7 bases short, with 12 bases between. This CDR3 is 14 amino acids long. Germline V CDR1 and CDR2: SGHVS, FQNEAQ. The CDR3 region is CASSGRTVNSPLHF. In DNA, the CDR3 is TGTGCCAGCAGCGGACGGACTGTGAATTCACCCCTCCACTTT.

This clonotype has ten or more counts. The chain employs TRBV10-3 and TRBJ1-5, with D possibly TRBD1 on 5 matching bases. V was pared by 3 bases and J by 5 bases, with 14 bases between. The CDR3 runs 15 residues. CDR1 is ENHRY and CDR2 is SYGVKD in the germline V gene. The CDR3: CAISDQGETDQPQHF. In nucleotides, the CDR3 is TGTGCCATCAGTGATCAAGGGGAGACCGATCAGCCCCAGCATTTT.

There are a few counts of this clonotype. V usage is TRBV20-1 and J usage is TRBJ1-2; D is ambiguous. The V end was cut by 1 base, the J end by 7 bases, with 10 bases between. Germline-derived CDR1 and CDR2 are DFQATT and SNEGSKA (reference sequence). The length of the CDR3 is 12 residues. Here the CDR3 DNA reads TGCAGTGCTAGAGGGGGAGACGGTGGCTACACCTTC. The encoded protein is CSARGGDGGYTF.

V and J are TRBV7-9 and TRBJ2-7, with TRBD1 matching over 7 bases. This CDR3 is 15 amino acids long. The junction had 8 bases not matched to a gene; V was cut back by 1 base and J by 5 bases. Looked up from germline, CDR1 is SEHNR and CDR2 is FQNEAQ (reference sequence). CDR3 DNA sequence: TGTGCCAGCAGCTTAGGGGACAGTGAGCTCCACGAGCAGTACTTC. Amino acids: CASSLGDSELHEQYF.

This clonotype was seen at least ten times. The chain employs TRBV5-5 and TRBJ1-4, with D unresolved. This CDR3 spans 13 amino acids. Deletions cut 5 bases from V and 8 bases from J, with 13 bases between. Germline CDR1 SGHKS, CDR2 YYEKEE (reference sequence). Written as DNA, the CDR3 is TGTGCCAGCAGTAAGGCATCGCAGGAAAAACTGTTTTTT. Protein product: CASSKASQEKLFF.

This chain links TRBV5-1 with TRBJ1-1; D unresolved. The V gene's germline CDR1 is SGHRS and CDR2 YFSETQ. The length of the CDR3 is 12 residues. V was shortened by 0 bases and J by 10 bases, with 10 bases between the two germline ends. This chain's CDR3 is CASSLEGILAFF. CDR3 sequence (DNA): TGCGCCAGCAGCTTGGAAGGCATTTTAGCTTTCTTT.

The genes are TRBV12-3 or TRBV12-4 and TRBJ2-2, with TRBD1 matching 8 bases. V gave up 5 bases and J gave up 4 bases; unmatched junction bases: 6. This CDR3 region has 15 residues. The CDR3 coding sequence is TGTGCCAGCAGTCCAGGGGGCGCGGGCACCGGGGAGCTGTTTTTT. This sequence encodes CASSPGGAGTGELFF.